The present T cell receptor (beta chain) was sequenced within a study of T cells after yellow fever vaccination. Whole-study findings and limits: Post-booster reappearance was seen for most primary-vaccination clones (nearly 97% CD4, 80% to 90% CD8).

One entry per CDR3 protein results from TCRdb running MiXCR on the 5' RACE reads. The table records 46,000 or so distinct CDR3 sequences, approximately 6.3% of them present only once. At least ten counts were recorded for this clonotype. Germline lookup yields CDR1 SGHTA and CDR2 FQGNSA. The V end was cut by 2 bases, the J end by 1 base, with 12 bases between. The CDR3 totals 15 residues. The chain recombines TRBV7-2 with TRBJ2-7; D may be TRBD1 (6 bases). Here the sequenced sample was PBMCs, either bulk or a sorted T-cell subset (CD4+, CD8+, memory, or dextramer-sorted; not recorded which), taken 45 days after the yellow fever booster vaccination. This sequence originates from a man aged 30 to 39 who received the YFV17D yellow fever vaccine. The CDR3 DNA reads TGTGCCAGCAGCTTATATGGACAGATATCCTACGAGCAGTACTTC. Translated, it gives CASSLYGQISYEQYF. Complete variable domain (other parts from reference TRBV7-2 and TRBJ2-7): GAGVSQSPSNKVTEKGKDVELRCDPISGHTALYWYRQSLGQGLEFLIYFQGNSAPDKSGLPSDRFSAERTGGSVSTLTIQRTQQEDSAVYLCASSLYGQISYEQYFGPGTRLTVT.